The rows below give T cell receptor beta chains drawn from one sample of a study of blood T cell repertoires in COVID-19. Data came from immunoSEQ multiplex PCR; TCRdb stores just in-frame clones and leaves some out. This table has about 300,000 clones, 75% to 95% appearing once. The specimen was peripheral blood. The receptor source for this set is a woman in her twenties or thirties with COVID-19, enrolled during active disease. Each CDR3 is given with its conserved first and last residue. D genes are given only for firm matches.

CDR3aa,CDR3nt,j_gene,v_gene,d_gene
CASSVGSGLATNEQFF,TGTGCCAGCAGCGTTGGATCGGGACTAGCTACCAATGAGCAGTTCTTC,TRBJ2-1,TRBV9,TRBD2
CASSFVGNTQYF,TGTGCCAGCAGCTTCGTCGGGAATACGCAGTATTTT,TRBJ2-3,TRBV7-9,-
CASSQENRAVAYGYTF,TGTGCCAGCAGCCAGGAAAACAGGGCGGTAGCCTATGGCTACACCTTC,TRBJ1-2,TRBV3-1/TRBV3-2,-
CASSSQGGNTEAFF,TGTGCCAGCAGCTCCCAGGGCGGGAACACTGAAGCTTTCTTT,TRBJ1-1,TRBV7-3,-
CASSKRQGTDTQYF,TGCGCCAGCAGCAAAAGACAGGGGACAGATACGCAGTATTTT,TRBJ2-3,TRBV5-1,TRBD1
CASSLVGQGVTDTQYF,TGTGCCAGTAGTCTAGTGGGCCAGGGGGTGACAGATACGCAGTATTTT,TRBJ2-3,TRBV19,TRBD1
CTSSFLLTGASYEQYF,TGCACCAGCAGCTTTCTGTTGACAGGGGCGTCCTACGAGCAGTACTTC,TRBJ2-7,TRBV1,-
CASNVGLAGLETQYF,TGTGCCAGCAATGTAGGACTAGCGGGATTGGAGACCCAGTACTTC,TRBJ2-5,TRBV2,TRBD2
CAWSAGTAIYNEQFF,TGTGCCTGGAGTGCAGGGACAGCAATTTACAATGAGCAGTTCTTC,TRBJ2-1,TRBV30,TRBD1
CASSIIAGGPNEQFF,TGTGCCAGTAGTATAATAGCGGGAGGTCCCAATGAGCAGTTCTTC,TRBJ2-1,TRBV19,TRBD2
CASSLGRSSAYEQYF,TGTGCCAGCAGCTTAGGCCGCTCCTCAGCCTACGAGCAGTACTTC,TRBJ2-7,TRBV11-2,-
CASSLAAAEAFF,TGTGCCAGCAGCTTGGCTGCGGCTGAAGCTTTCTTT,TRBJ1-1,TRBV5-5,-
CASSPRGVGEETQYF,TGTGCCAGCAGCCCCAGGGGGGTGGGCGAAGAGACCCAGTACTTC,TRBJ2-5,TRBV7-9,-
CASSRSIRGNYGYTF,TGTGCCAGCAGCCGTTCCATCAGGGGGAACTATGGCTACACCTTC,TRBJ1-2,TRBV7-6,TRBD1
CASSQHLPGQGSYEQYF,TGCGCCAGCAGCCAACACCTCCCCGGACAGGGTTCCTACGAGCAGTACTTC,TRBJ2-7,TRBV4-1,TRBD1
CASSLQQGAGEKLFF,TGTGCCAGCAGCTTGCAACAGGGGGCGGGGGAAAAACTGTTTTTT,TRBJ1-4,TRBV7-9,TRBD1
CASSVRVNQPQHF,TGTGCCAGTAGTGTCAGGGTTAATCAGCCCCAGCATTTT,TRBJ1-5,TRBV19,-
CASSPSSGSVNTGELFF,TGTGCCAGCAGCCCATCAAGCGGGAGTGTGAACACCGGGGAGCTGTTTTTT,TRBJ2-2,TRBV9,TRBD2